The 29 T cell receptor beta chains below were found in one sample sequenced in a study of cytomegalovirus exposure and HLA in healthy donors. Profiling relied on immunoSEQ multiplex PCR, and the TCRdb table lists in-frame clones only, not all of them. The repertoire includes 52,000 or so clones, 75% to 90% of them detected once, and about 15% sits in the top ten. The sequenced material came from PBMCs. Receptors were obtained from a woman aged 18-29 years in good health and CMV-seronegative.

This chain connects TRBV7-2 to TRBJ2-2; D perhaps matches TRBD1 (6 bases). Germline V lookup: CDR1 SGHTA, CDR2 FQGNSA. The V gene lost 5 bases and the J gene lost 5 bases, with 12 bases spanning the gap. The CDR3 length is 14 residues. The CDR3 reads CASSRTVRTGELFF. CDR3 bases: TGTGCCAGCAGCCGGACAGTTCGGACCGGGGAGCTGTTTTTT.

The gene calls are TRBV2 and TRBJ1-1; 8 nucleotides line up with TRBD1. With V trimmed by 5 bases and J by 3 bases, 5 bases remained unmatched. Germline assignment: CDR1 SNHLY and CDR2 FYNNEI. The CDR3 length is 14 residues. The CDR3 sequence: CASSPGQVDTEAFF. DNA for the CDR3: TGTGCCAGCAGTCCGGGACAGGTGGACACTGAAGCTTTCTTT.

The CDR3 DNA follows: TGTGCCAGCAGTGAACGTTCTAACTATGGCTACACCTTC. Residues: CASSERSNYGYTF. V is TRBV2 and J is TRBJ1-2; the D is unclear. V shed 2 bases and J shed 0 bases, with 4 bases lying between them. The V gene's germline CDR1 is SNHLY and CDR2 FYNNEI. CDR3 length: 13 amino acids.

V gene TRBV18 combines with J gene TRBJ1-2; D perhaps matches TRBD1 (5 bases). Trimming shortened V by 1 base and J by 5 bases, and 11 bases separated the two germline ends. Per the germline V gene, CDR1 is KGHSH and CDR2 is LQKENI. This CDR3 region has 14 residues. The CDR3 region has the DNA TGTGCCAGCTCACCACGGGGCTTGGGGTATGGCTACACCTTC. This sequence encodes CASSPRGLGYGYTF.

This clone was picked up one time. The chain recombines TRBV28 with TRBJ2-3, with D possibly being TRBD2 (6 bases). Germline V CDR1 and CDR2: MDHEN, SYDVKM. Trimming took 3 bases from V and 0 from J, leaving 10 bases between them. This CDR3 comprises 15 residues. CDR3 sequence: CASSFLGLSTDTQYF. The DNA of the CDR3 is TGTGCCAGCAGTTTCCTGGGACTCAGCACAGATACGCAGTATTTT.

The V call is TRBV11-2, the J call TRBJ2-7, with a tentative D call TRBD2 (6 bases). Germline values: CDR1 SGHAT, CDR2 FQNNGV. V lost 7 bases, J lost 8 bases, and 18 bases lay in between. This CDR3 spans 13 amino acids. The CDR3 protein is CASTPGGRAKQYF. DNA for the CDR3: TGTGCCAGCACCCCTGGGGGGAGAGCGAAGCAGTACTTC.

V is TRBV2 and J is TRBJ2-1, with 8 bases lining up with TRBD2. V dropped 6 bases and J dropped 4; count of bases not matched to a gene: 5. The CDR3 totals 14 residues. Germline CDR1 SNHLY, CDR2 FYNNEI. The CDR3 DNA reads as TGTGCCAGCAGGGACGGGGGGGTGTACAATGAGCAGTTCTTC. Amino acids: CASRDGGVYNEQFF.

This chain connects TRBV21-1 to TRBJ1-6; the table's TRBD1 call for D was not verified on the DNA. TRBV21-1 is given as a pseudogene. The CDR3 has 18 amino acids. CDR3 coding DNA: TGTGCCAGCAGCAAAGATTCGGAACAGGGGGCCTATAATTCACCCCTCCACTTT. It yields the protein CASSKDSEQGAYNSPLHF.

The chain joins TRBV6-1 to TRBJ1-5; perhaps TRBD1 as D (5 bases). CDR1 and CDR2 (germline): MNHNS, SASEGT. V was trimmed by 2 bases and J by 8 bases, leaving 16 bases between them. The CDR3 is 15 residues long. CDR3 DNA sequence: TGTGCCAGCAGTGAACGACAGACCGTCAACGAGCCCCAGCATTTT. As protein: CASSERQTVNEPQHF.

The V call is TRBV2, the J call TRBJ1-5, with 7 nucleotides matching TRBD1. This CDR3 comprises 14 residues. V was pared by 6 bases and J by 5 bases, with 7 bases of the junction left unmatched. Looked up from germline, CDR1 is SNHLY and CDR2 is FYNNEI. The CDR3: CASRMTGQYQPQHF. DNA of the CDR3: TGTGCCAGCAGGATGACAGGGCAATATCAGCCCCAGCATTTT.

The chain recombines TRBV6-1 with TRBJ1-1; 8 bases match TRBD1. V lost 2 bases, J lost 7 bases, and 6 bases stayed unmatched. The CDR3 runs 14 residues. Germline V gene data show CDR1 as MNHNS and CDR2 as SASEGT. The CDR3 DNA follows: TGTGCCAGCAGTGAAAGCTGGACAGGGAGTGAAGCTTTCTTT. It specifies CASSESWTGSEAFF.

The chain carries TRBV19 and TRBJ1-5; no firm D call. This CDR3 is 14 amino acids long. Germline V gives CDR1 LNHDA, CDR2 SQIVND (reference sequence). V was shortened by 4 bases and J by 10 bases, with 17 bases between the two germline ends. The CDR3 loop reads CASSTGTRRGPQHF. The DNA of the CDR3 is TGTGCCAGTAGTACGGGAACCCGCCGGGGACCCCAGCATTTT.

In its sample, this clone was seen once. CDR3 DNA: TGTGCCAGCAAAGAGGACAGGCGGCGGGAAAAACTGTTTTTT. It encodes CASKEDRRREKLFF. The rearrangement joins TRBV2 to TRBJ1-4, with 7 bases identical to TRBD1. This CDR3 spans 14 amino acids. The germline V gene has CDR1 SNHLY and CDR2 FYNNEI. V shed 7 bases and J 8 bases; nucleotides not matched to a gene: 10.

The chain recombines TRBV19 with TRBJ1-5, with D perhaps TRBD1 (6 bases). V was clipped by 5 bases and J by 6 bases, with 11 bases between them. The CDR3 is 13 amino acids. Per the germline V gene, CDR1 is LNHDA and CDR2 is SQIVND (reference sequence). This CDR3 reads CASSSQGTQPQHF. Here the CDR3 DNA reads TGTGCCAGTAGTTCACAGGGCACTCAGCCCCAGCATTTT.

This clone was observed a single time. The V and J genes are TRBV18 and TRBJ2-2, with TRBD1 identical over 9 bases. Germline V gene data show CDR1 as KGHSH and CDR2 as LQKENI. Germline trimming cut 3 bases from V and 8 bases from J; bases unmatched to any gene: 16. The CDR3 is made up of 18 amino acids. The CDR3 DNA reads as TGTGCCAGCTCACCGCTTCCTCTCGGGACAGGGTCGGAAGGGGAGCTGTTTTTT. It encodes CASSPLPLGTGSEGELFF.

This CDR3 reads CASSAGQGTTEAFF. CDR3 DNA: TGTGCCAGCAGCGCTGGCCAGGGGACCACTGAAGCTTTCTTT. The chain combines TRBV9 with TRBJ1-1, with D tentatively TRBD1 (6 bases). Between the trimmed V and J ends, which lost 3 bases and 4 bases, there was a span of 13 bases. Germline V gene sequence: CDR1 SGDLS, CDR2 YYNGEE. The CDR3 runs to 14 residues.

The V call is TRBV19, the J call TRBJ2-2, with D possibly being TRBD1 (6 bases). Germline V CDR1 and CDR2: LNHDA, SQIVND (reference sequence). The V gene lost 11 bases and the J gene lost 1 base, with 14 bases spanning the gap. The CDR3 sequence is 14 residues long. CDR3 nucleotide sequence: TGTGCCTGTGAAGTAGGGGGGAACACCGGGGAGCTGTTTTTT. As protein: CACEVGGNTGELFF.

The chain recombines TRBV4-3 with TRBJ2-3, with TRBD2 matching 7 bases. In germline, CDR1 is LGHNA, CDR2 YSLEER. This CDR3 has 15 residues. Germline trimming cut 2 bases from V and 2 bases from J; bases unmatched to any gene: 4. As DNA, the CDR3 is TGCGCCAGCAGCCAAAGTGGGAGGGTCACAGATACGCAGTATTTT. Residues: CASSQSGRVTDTQYF.

The V call is TRBV6-1, the J call TRBJ2-1; D is possibly TRBD2 (6 bases). Germline CDR1 reads MNHNS; CDR2 reads SASEGT. With 7 bases removed from V and 4 bases from J, the gap between germline ends came to 14 bases. CDR3 length: 14 residues. The CDR3 DNA reads TGTGCCAGCATCGGGGGAAACATTTACAATGAGCAGTTCTTC. Encoded protein: CASIGGNIYNEQFF.

CDR3 bases: TGTGCCAGCTCGGCAGGGGGACGGGGAGATACGCAGTATTTT. It codes for CASSAGGRGDTQYF. The chain links TRBV6-4 to TRBJ2-3, with 7 bases matching TRBD1. The CDR3 runs 14 residues. The V gene end was trimmed by 8 bases and the J gene end by 5 bases; junction bases not matched to a gene: 10. The V gene's germline CDR1 is MRHNA and CDR2 SNTAGT.

The chain's CDR3 is CASRTVQPYNEQFF. CDR3 DNA: TGTGCCAGCAGGACAGTCCAGCCATACAATGAGCAGTTCTTC. The V gene is TRBV2, the J gene TRBJ2-1; TRBD1 might be the D (5 bases). The CDR3 has 14 residues. Deletions cut 6 bases from V and 4 bases from J, with 13 bases between. Germline CDR1 SNHLY, CDR2 FYNNEI.

The chain is built from TRBV27 and TRBJ1-2; 8 bases align to TRBD1. Germline CDR1 and CDR2: MNHEY and SMNVEV (reference sequence). With V trimmed by 0 bases and J by 6 bases, 3 bases remained unmatched. The CDR3 length is 14 residues. CDR3 amino acids: CASSLSGTGNGYTF. The CDR3 nucleotides are TGTGCCAGCAGTTTATCCGGGACAGGAAATGGCTACACCTTC.

V gene TRBV7-8 combines with J gene TRBJ1-2; 8 nucleotides line up with TRBD1. Germline V lookup: CDR1 SGHVS, CDR2 FQNEAQ. V shed 3 bases, J shed 6 bases, and the junction held 3 bases outside the gene matches. The CDR3 loop spans 13 amino acids. The CDR3 reads CASSLTGVNGYTF. CDR3 DNA: TGTGCCAGCAGCTTGACAGGGGTTAATGGCTACACCTTC. Full variable domain (rest looked up from reference TRBV7-8 and TRBJ1-2): GAGVSQSPRYKVAKRGQDVALRCDPISGHVSLFWYQQALGQGPEFLTYFQNEAQLDKSGLPSDRFFAERPEGSVSTLKIQRTQQEDSAVYLCASSLTGVNGYTFGSGTRLTVV.

The J gene is TRBJ2-3, the V gene TRBV18; no firm D call. The V gene lost 0 bases and the J gene lost 2 bases, with 12 bases spanning the gap. CDR1 KGHSH and CDR2 LQKENI come from the germline V gene. This CDR3 region has 16 residues. CDR3 loop: CASSPPGGQNTDTQYF. The CDR3 DNA follows: TGTGCCAGCTCACCACCGGGTGGGCAGAACACAGATACGCAGTATTTT.

The V gene is TRBV18, the J gene TRBJ2-7; possibly TRBD1 for D (5 bases). Germline V gene lookup returns CDR1 KGHSH and CDR2 LQKENI. V was pared by 6 bases and J by 5 bases, with 14 bases between. The CDR3 extends over 13 amino acids. CDR3 coding DNA: TGTGCCAGCTCGCCCCAGGGTCTCCACGAGCAGTACTTC. Encoded protein: CASSPQGLHEQYF.

This clone has just a few counts. Other DNA sequences of this sample code for an identical CDR3. The chain links TRBV29-1 to TRBJ1-2; 7 bases align to TRBD1. The junction had 6 bases not matched to a gene; V was cut back by 3 bases and J by 2 bases. Germline-derived CDR1 and CDR2 are SQVTM and ANQGSEA. The CDR3 runs to 14 residues. The CDR3: CSVEGRGRNYGYTF. The CDR3 DNA is TGCAGCGTTGAGGGCAGGGGGAGGAACTATGGCTACACCTTC.

The chain couples TRBV28 to TRBJ1-5, with D possibly matching TRBD1 (6 bases). There are 14 residues in the CDR3. Trimming cost V 7 bases and J 3 bases, with 13 bases left between them. CDR1 MDHEN and CDR2 SYDVKM come from the germline V gene. The CDR3 DNA reads TGTGCCAGCACTCGGACAGAAAACAATCAGCCCCAGCATTTT. This encodes CASTRTENNQPQHF.

The rearrangement links TRBV5-4 to TRBJ2-1, with D tentatively TRBD1 (5 bases). The germline V gene encodes CDR1 SGHNT and CDR2 YYREEE (reference sequence). The CDR3 length is 18 residues. V shed 0 bases and J shed 1 base, with 17 bases lying between them. The CDR3 nucleotides read TGTGCCAGCAGCTTGGATGGAGAAGGGGTCCGATCCTACAATGAGCAGTTCTTC. It is translated as CASSLDGEGVRSYNEQFF.

The rearrangement links TRBV7-9 to TRBJ2-6, with D maybe TRBD1 (6 bases). With 4 bases removed from V and 0 bases from J, the gap between germline ends came to 16 bases. Germline loops: CDR1 SEHNR, CDR2 FQNEAQ (reference sequence). This CDR3 contains 18 residues. CDR3 nucleotides: TGTGCCAGCAGCTCCACCGGGACACCCTCCTCTGGGGCCAACGTCCTGACTTTC. Its translation: CASSSTGTPSSGANVLTF.